The 5 T cell receptor beta chains given below trace back to one sample, sequenced in a study of vaccination and CD4 T cells after COVID-19. The antigens of these receptors remain unknown. Cultured CD4+ T-cell DNA underwent Oncomine TCR Beta short-read sequencing. TCRdb called the PCR reads again in MiXCR, with one record for every CDR3 protein. The sample has several thousand distinct CDR3 sequences, under 75% seen once. Treatment reported: approximately 10-day PBMC culture with coronavirus spike peptide pools or control peptides (ViraFEST assay). The sample consisted of CD4+ T cells from blood, cultured in vitro. The receptors derive from a human donor who had recovered from COVID-19.

This clonotype was seen a few times. One end of the junction does not line up with germline, which may come from a read error. CDR3 sequence: CSARLRGQTNEF. The CDR3 coding sequence is TGCAGTGCTAGACTAAGAGGACAGACGAACGAATTC. The chain couples TRBV20-1 to TRBJ1-2, with D maybe TRBD1 (6 bases). Germline values: CDR1 DFQATT, CDR2 SNEGSKA (reference sequence). CDR3 length: 12 amino acids.

V usage is TRBV18 and J usage is TRBJ2-5, with TRBD1 matching over 7 bases. Per germline, CDR1 KGHSH and CDR2 LQKENI. Trimming cost V 6 bases and J 1 base; bases outside gene matches: 8. The CDR3 extends over 15 amino acids. The CDR3, as DNA: TGTGCCAGCTCGGGCCGGACAGGATTCCAAGAGACCCAGTACTTC. It encodes CASSGRTGFQETQYF.

The chain employs TRBV20-1 and TRBJ2-3; D may be TRBD1 (6 bases). V gave up 0 bases and J gave up 1 base, with 11 bases separating them. There are 15 residues in the CDR3. Germline CDR1 is DFQATT and CDR2 is SNEGSKA (reference sequence). Here the CDR3 DNA reads TGCAGTGCTAGAGATTTGGCAGGGGGCACAGATACGCAGTATTTT. As protein: CSARDLAGGTDTQYF.

This clonotype was observed a few times. The J gene is TRBJ2-5, the V gene TRBV6-1, with D perhaps matching TRBD2 (5 bases). V lost 11 bases and J 7 bases, leaving 11 bases between the germline ends. The CDR3 contains 10 residues. CDR1 is MNHNS and CDR2 is SASEGT in the germline V gene. In DNA form, the CDR3 reads TGTGCCCTAATCCGGGGGACCCAGTACTTC. It yields the protein CALIRGTQYF.

The chain employs TRBV30 and TRBJ2-7; 12 bases match TRBD1. Unmatched junction bases numbered 3, after V lost 1 base and J lost 5 bases. The CDR3 extends over 14 amino acids. The germline V gene has CDR1 GTSNPN and CDR2 SVGIG (reference sequence). CDR3 protein: CAWSGGQGANEQYF. The CDR3 nucleotides are TGTGCCTGGAGTGGGGGACAGGGGGCAAACGAGCAGTACTTC.